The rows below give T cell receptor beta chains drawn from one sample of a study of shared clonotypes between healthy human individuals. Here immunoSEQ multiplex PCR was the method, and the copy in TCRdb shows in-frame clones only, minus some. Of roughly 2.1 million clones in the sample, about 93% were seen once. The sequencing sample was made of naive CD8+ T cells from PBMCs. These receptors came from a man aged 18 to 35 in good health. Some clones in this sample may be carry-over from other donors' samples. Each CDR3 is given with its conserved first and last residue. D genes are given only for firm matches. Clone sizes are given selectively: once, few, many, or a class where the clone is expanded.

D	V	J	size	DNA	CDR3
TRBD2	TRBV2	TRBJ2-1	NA	TGTGCCAGTGGGGAAGGGCCTAGCGGGAATGGTAATGAGCAGTTCTTC	CASGEGPSGNGNEQFF
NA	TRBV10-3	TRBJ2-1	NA	TGTGCCATCAGCAAGATACAAACTAGCCTGATCTTGAATGAGCAGTTCTTC	CAISKIQTSLILNEQFF
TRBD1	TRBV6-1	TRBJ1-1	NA	TGTGCCAGCAGTGAATATTTGGGACAGGGGAAGGCTGAAGCTTTCTTT	CASSEYLGQGKAEAFF
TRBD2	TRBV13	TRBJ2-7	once	TGTGCCAGCAGCGAGGGACTAGCGGGAGCCGCCTACGAGCAGTACTTC	CASSEGLAGAAYEQYF
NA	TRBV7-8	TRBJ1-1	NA	TGTGCCAGCAGCTTAGTCAGGGACACTGAAGCTTTCTTT	CASSLVRDTEAFF
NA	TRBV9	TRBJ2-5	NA	TGTGCCAGCAGCGTAGCCGGGGTCCAAGAGACCCAGTACTTC	CASSVAGVQETQYF
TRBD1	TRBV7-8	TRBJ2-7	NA	TGTGCCAGCAGCCCGGGACAGGGGTTCCACGAGCAGTACTTC	CASSPGQGFHEQYF
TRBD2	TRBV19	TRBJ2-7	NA	TGTGCCAGTAGTATAACGGGACTAGCGGGAGAATCCGGCTACGAGCAGTACTTC	CASSITGLAGESGYEQYF
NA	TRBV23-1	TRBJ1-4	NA	TGCGCCAGCACTCCCACAGGGCGGAATGAAAAACTGTTTTTT	CASTPTGRNEKLFF
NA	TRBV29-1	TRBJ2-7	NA	TGCAGCGTTGAAGAGGGGGGGCGTAGCGAGCAGTACTTC	CSVEEGGRSEQYF
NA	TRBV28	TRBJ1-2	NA	TGTGCCAGCAGTTTTGTCAGACTGAACTATGGCTACACCTTC	CASSFVRLNYGYTF
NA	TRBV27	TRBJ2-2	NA	TGTGCCAGCAGTTCCGATGAGGGAGGTAGGAGCACCGGGGAGCTGTTTTTT	CASSSDEGGRSTGELFF
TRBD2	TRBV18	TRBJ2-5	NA	TGTGCCAGCTCACTCGACGGAGCTAGCGGGAGGCTTCGGGAGACCCAGTACTTC	CASSLDGASGRLRETQYF
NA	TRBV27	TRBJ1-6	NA	TGTGCCAGCAGTTTCGCGGCAGTCAATTCACCCCTCCACTTT	CASSFAAVNSPLHF
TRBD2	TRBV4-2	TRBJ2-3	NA	TGTGCCAGCAGCCCCACCCCCGGGACTATCACAGATACGCAGTATTTT	CASSPTPGTITDTQYF
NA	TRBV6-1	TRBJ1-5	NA	TGTGCCAGCAGTGATTGGGGGGATTTTAGCAATCAGCCCCAGCATTTT	CASSDWGDFSNQPQHF
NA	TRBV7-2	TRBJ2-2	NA	TGTGCCAGCAGCTTATTCCCCACGGGAAGACAGAACACCGGGGAGCTGTTTTTT	CASSLFPTGRQNTGELFF
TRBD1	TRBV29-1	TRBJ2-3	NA	TGCAGCGTCCCCCGGGACAGGGGAACAGATACGCAGTATTTT	CSVPRDRGTDTQYF
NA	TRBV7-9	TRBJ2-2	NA	TGTGCCAGCAGAGAAAAGGACTACACCGGGGAGCTGTTTTTT	CASREKDYTGELFF
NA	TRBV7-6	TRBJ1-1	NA	TGTGCCAGCAGCTTAGGGTTTGCCCTGAACACTGAAGCTTTCTTT	CASSLGFALNTEAFF
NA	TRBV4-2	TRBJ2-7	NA	TGTGCCAGCAGCCAAGACTACGAGCAGTACTTC	CASSQDYEQYF
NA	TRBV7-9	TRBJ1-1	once	TGTGCCAGCTTGGAGACGGGGACACTTATGAACACTGAAGCTTTCTTT	CASLETGTLMNTEAFF
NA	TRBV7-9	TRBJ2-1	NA	TGTGCCAGCAGGGACCGGTTCAGCTCCTACAATGAGCAGTTCTTC	CASRDRFSSYNEQFF
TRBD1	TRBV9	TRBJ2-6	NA	TGTGCCAGCAGCGTAGGAACCGCCACAGGGGCTGGGGCCAACGTCCTGACTTTC	CASSVGTATGAGANVLTF
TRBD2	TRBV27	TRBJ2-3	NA	TGTGCCAGCAGTTTAGGTTTGCTAGCGGAGGGGGATACGCAGTATTTT	CASSLGLLAEGDTQYF
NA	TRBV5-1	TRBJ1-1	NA	TGCGCCAGCAGCGGAAGGGGAGGGGAAGCTTTCTTT	CASSGRGGEAFF
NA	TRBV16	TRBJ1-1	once	TGTGCCAGCCTATTGGACGGGGGCACTGAAGCTTTCTTT	CASLLDGGTEAFF
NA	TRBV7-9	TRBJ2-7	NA	TGTGCCAGCAGCTTAGCGCGGACGGGCAGCTCCTACGAGCAGTACTTC	CASSLARTGSSYEQYF
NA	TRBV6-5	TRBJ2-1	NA	TGTGCCAGCAGTTACTCTAGCGGCCATGAAAATGAGCAGTTCTTC	CASSYSSGHENEQFF
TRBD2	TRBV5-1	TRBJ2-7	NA	TGCGCCAGCAGCTTGGGGCCGATAGCGGGAGGGCTCTTTTCCGAGCAGTACTTC	CASSLGPIAGGLFSEQYF
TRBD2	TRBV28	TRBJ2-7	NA	TGTGCCAGCATTCCAGCGGGACTAGCGGTCTACGAGCAGTACTTC	CASIPAGLAVYEQYF
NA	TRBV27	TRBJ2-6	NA	TGTGCCAGCAGTCGCCAGAAAAGTGTTGCAGAAGGCTCTGGGGCCAACGTCCTGACTTTC	CASSRQKSVAEGSGANVLTF
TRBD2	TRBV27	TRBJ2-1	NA	TGTGCCAGCAGTCCCCTGGGACTAGCGGGAGTTGAGGATGAGCAGTTCTTC	CASSPLGLAGVEDEQFF
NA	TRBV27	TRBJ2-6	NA	TGTGCCAGCAGTTTAAAGGGATACTCTGGGGCCAACGTCCTGACTTTC	CASSLKGYSGANVLTF
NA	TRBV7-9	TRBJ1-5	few	TGTGCCAGCAGCTACGACACTTCGGGGCCGCCCCAGCATTTT	CASSYDTSGPPQHF
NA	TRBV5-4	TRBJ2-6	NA	TGTGCCAGCATTAATGCGGGGACTGGGGCCAACGTCCTGACTTTC	CASINAGTGANVLTF
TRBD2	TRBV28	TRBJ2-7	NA	TGTGCCAGCAGCTCGCGGGGGAACTCCTACGAGCAGTACTTC	CASSSRGNSYEQYF
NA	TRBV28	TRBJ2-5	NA	TGTGCCAGCAGATCTGAATCTAGCGTTCGGGAGACCCAGTACTTC	CASRSESSVRETQYF
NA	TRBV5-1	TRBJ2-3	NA	TGCGCCAGCAGCTCACCACCTGGGCCTTACACAGATACGCAGTATTTT	CASSSPPGPYTDTQYF
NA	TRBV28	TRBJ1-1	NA	TGTGCCAGCAGTCAAGGATGGGGCAGGGGACACACTGAAGCTTTCTTT	CASSQGWGRGHTEAFF
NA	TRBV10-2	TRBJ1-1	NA	TGCGCCAGCAGTGAGTGGGGCCCAGGGGCGACTGAAGCTTTCTTT	CASSEWGPGATEAFF
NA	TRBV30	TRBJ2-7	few	TGTGCCTGGAGGGATAGGGGTGGGGAGCAGTACTTC	CAWRDRGGEQYF
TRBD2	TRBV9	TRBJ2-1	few	TGTGCCAGCAGTCTAATGGGGACTAGCGGGAGGGGACCCTACAATGAGCAGTTCTTC	CASSLMGTSGRGPYNEQFF
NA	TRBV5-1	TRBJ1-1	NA	TGCGCCAGCAGCGCGATAGGTCGGAACACTGAAGCTTTCTTT	CASSAIGRNTEAFF
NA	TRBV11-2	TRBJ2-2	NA	TGTGCCAGCAGCTTAGTGGGCAACACCGGGGAGCTGTTTTTT	CASSLVGNTGELFF
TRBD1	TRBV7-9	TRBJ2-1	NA	TGTGCCAGCAGCCCAGAGGACAGGGCTACCTACAATGAGCAGTTCTTC	CASSPEDRATYNEQFF
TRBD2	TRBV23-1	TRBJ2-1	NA	TGCGCCAGCAGTACTGAGGGACTAGCGGGGCTCAATGAGCAGTTCTTC	CASSTEGLAGLNEQFF
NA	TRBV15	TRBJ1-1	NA	TGTGCCACCAGCTCTGACGGGGCTTCTGAAGCTTTCTTT	CATSSDGASEAFF
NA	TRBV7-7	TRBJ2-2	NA	TGTGCCAGCAGCCCAGTGAGAAACGCGAACACCGGGGAGCTGTTTTTT	CASSPVRNANTGELFF
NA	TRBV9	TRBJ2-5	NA	TGTGCCAGCAGCCTAGGCGGGGCCAGCCAAGAGACCCAGTACTTC	CASSLGGASQETQYF
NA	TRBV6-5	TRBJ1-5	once	TGTGCCAGCAGGGTCAATAGCAATCAGCCCCAGCATTTT	CASRVNSNQPQHF
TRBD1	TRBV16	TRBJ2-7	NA	TGTGCCAGCAGCCCGACAGGGAGCGAGCAGTACTTC	CASSPTGSEQYF
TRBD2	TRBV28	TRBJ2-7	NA	TGTGCCAGCAGTTCACGACTAGCGGGAGTTTGGTACGAGCAGTACTTC	CASSSRLAGVWYEQYF
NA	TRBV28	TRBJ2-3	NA	TGTGCCAGCAGTTTGAGCCTAAGCACAGATACGCAGTATTTT	CASSLSLSTDTQYF
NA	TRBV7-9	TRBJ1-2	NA	TGTGCCAGCAGCCACCCTCCGGGCCCCCGGGATGGCTACACCTTC	CASSHPPGPRDGYTF
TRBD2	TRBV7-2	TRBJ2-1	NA	TGTGCCAGCAGCTTAGTCGCGGGGGCCTACAATGAGCAGTTCTTC	CASSLVAGAYNEQFF
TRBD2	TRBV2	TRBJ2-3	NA	TGTGCCAGCAGTGAAGTTGCGGCGGGAGGGCCCTCAGATACGCAGTATTTT	CASSEVAAGGPSDTQYF
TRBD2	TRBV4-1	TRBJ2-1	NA	TGCGCCAGCAGCCGGACTAGCGGGAGGGCCCTGGTAGATGAGCAGTTCTTC	CASSRTSGRALVDEQFF
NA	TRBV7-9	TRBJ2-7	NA	TGTGCCAGCAGCCTCCCCGGGGGAGAGCAGTACTTC	CASSLPGGEQYF
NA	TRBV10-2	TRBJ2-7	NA	TGCGCCAGCAGTGGACAGCTCTACGAGCAGTACTTC	CASSGQLYEQYF